The 32 T cell receptor beta chains in this list originate from one sample, sequenced in a study of T cell responses to AZD1222 COVID-19 vaccine. The repertoire was sequenced with immunoSEQ multiplex PCR; TCRdb's copy has only in-frame clones and lacks some. The data show about 120,000 clones, about 90% seen once. The sample was peripheral blood, taken 28 days after the second AZD1222 dose. The receptors originated from an adult who received the AZD1222 COVID-19 vaccine.

J is TRBJ1-2 and V is TRBV28; D possibly corresponds to TRBD1 (6 bases). Germline V gives CDR1 MDHEN, CDR2 SYDVKM. CDR3 size: 11 residues. V was pared by 10 bases and J by 9 bases, with 15 bases between. The CDR3 loop reads CATSDRDSYTF. DNA for the CDR3: TGTGCCACCTCGGACAGAGACAGCTACACCTTC.

This chain connects TRBV28 to TRBJ1-6, with D perhaps TRBD1 (5 bases). This CDR3 has 14 residues. The germline CDR1 and CDR2 sequences are MDHEN and SYDVKM. V lost 7 bases and J 13 bases, leaving 20 bases between the germline ends. The CDR3 region is CASNPGGPVAPLHF. In nucleotides, the CDR3 is TGTGCCAGCAACCCGGGGGGTCCCGTAGCCCCCCTCCACTTT. The full variable domain, in which reference TRBV28 and TRBJ1-6 provide the parts outside the CDR3, is DVKVTQSSRYLVKRTGEKVFLECVQDMDHENMFWYRQDPGLGLRLIYFSYDVKMKEKGDIPEGYSVSREKKERFSLILESASTNQTSMYLCASNPGGPVAPLHFGNGTRLTVT.

This chain connects TRBV27 to TRBJ2-3; D assignment may be TRBD1 or TRBD2 (5 bases each). Trimming shortened V by 7 bases and J by 3 bases, and 17 bases separated the two germline ends. The CDR3 has 15 amino acids. CDR1 is MNHEY and CDR2 is SMNVEV in the germline V gene (reference sequence). CDR3 residues: CASTKEGIRTDTQYF. CDR3 nucleotides: TGTGCCAGCACAAAAGAGGGGATTCGGACAGATACGCAGTATTTT.

The chain recombines TRBV4-1 with TRBJ1-1; D perhaps matches TRBD1 (5 bases). The CDR3 is 15 amino acids. Germline lookup yields CDR1 MGHRA and CDR2 YSYEKL. V was cut by 1 base and J by 7 bases, with 16 bases left in between. The CDR3 loop is CASSQGLGRTVEAFF. Here the CDR3 DNA reads TGCGCCAGCAGCCAAGGACTGGGACGGACGGTTGAAGCTTTCTTT.

The rearrangement links TRBV7-9 to TRBJ2-5, with a possible D match to TRBD1 (6 bases). CDR3 length: 14 residues. Germline loops: CDR1 SEHNR, CDR2 FQNEAQ (reference sequence). V was pared by 4 bases and J by 5 bases, with 14 bases between. The CDR3 region is CASSSYRVYETQYF. Here the CDR3 DNA reads TGTGCCAGCAGCTCCTACAGGGTGTATGAGACCCAGTACTTC.

The chain links TRBV7-2 to TRBJ1-6, with no clear D. This CDR3 comprises 13 residues. The germline V gene has CDR1 SGHTA and CDR2 FQGNSA. V lost 6 bases and J 7 bases, leaving 10 bases between the germline ends. CDR3 nucleotide sequence: TGTGCCAGCAGGCCGGGGTGGAATTCACCCCTCCACTTT. Translating it yields CASRPGWNSPLHF.

The chain couples TRBV29-1 to TRBJ1-6; D is unclear. Germline loops: CDR1 SQVTM, CDR2 ANQGSEA. The CDR3 spans 16 residues. The V end was cut by 6 bases, the J end by 3 bases, with 18 bases between. The CDR3 nucleotides read TGCAGCGTAGACCAGTTTGGACGGGACTATAATTCACCCCTCCACTTT. Its protein is CSVDQFGRDYNSPLHF.

This chain links TRBV2 with TRBJ1-4; D ambiguous. Germline V gene lookup returns CDR1 SNHLY and CDR2 FYNNEI. This CDR3 has 15 amino acids. V lost 4 bases to trimming and J lost 7 bases, with 16 bases between them. CDR3 nucleotides: TGTGCCAGCAGTGGAAGTCGCGGAAGAGGTGAAAAACTGTTTTTT. This gives the protein CASSGSRGRGEKLFF.

The rearrangement uses TRBV7-9 and TRBJ2-2; D is perhaps TRBD1 (6 bases). The CDR3 is 17 amino acids. Germline assignment: CDR1 SEHNR and CDR2 FQNEAQ (reference sequence). V was shortened by 3 bases and J by 0 bases, with 14 bases between the two germline ends. The CDR3 coding sequence is TGTGCCAGCAGCTTCCTGACAGGATATCCGAACACCGGGGAGCTGTTTTTT. It translates to CASSFLTGYPNTGELFF.

The genes are TRBV7-9 and TRBJ1-5; D not certain. Germline V CDR1 and CDR2: SEHNR, FQNEAQ (reference sequence). V was shortened by 5 bases and J by 3 bases, with 8 bases between the two germline ends. There are 13 residues in the CDR3. The CDR3 DNA sequence: TGTGCCAGCAGCCGTGATAACAATCAGCCCCAGCATTTT. This codes for CASSRDNNQPQHF.

This sequence joins TRBV27 and TRBJ1-2, with D perhaps TRBD1 (6 bases). CDR1 and CDR2 (germline): MNHEY, SMNVEV (reference sequence). CDR3 size: 14 residues. Trimming removed 5 bases at V and 0 bases at J, with 10 bases between. The CDR3 coding sequence is TGTGCCAGCAGTACCAGGGGCACTAACTATGGCTACACCTTC. It encodes CASSTRGTNYGYTF.

The chain links TRBV28 to TRBJ2-3, with 10 bases matching TRBD2. Germline V lookup: CDR1 MDHEN, CDR2 SYDVKM. The CDR3 extends over 17 amino acids. Unmatched junction bases numbered 11, after V lost 7 bases and J lost 1 base. CDR3 nucleotides: TGTGCCAGCACGACTAGCGGGTCGACCTGGGGCACAGATACGCAGTATTTT. It encodes CASTTSGSTWGTDTQYF.

The V call is TRBV7-6, the J call TRBJ2-1; D unclear. The germline CDR1 and CDR2 sequences are SGHVS and FNYEAQ. The germline V and J ends were trimmed by 5 bases and 8 bases, with 19 bases remaining between them. This CDR3 is built from 15 residues. CDR3 in amino acids: CASSPRYQTTYEQFF. CDR3 bases: TGTGCCAGCAGCCCCCGCTATCAGACGACCTATGAGCAGTTCTTC.

The V gene is TRBV5-1, the J gene TRBJ1-1, with D perhaps matching TRBD1 (5 bases). The CDR3 is made up of 14 amino acids. Per germline, CDR1 SGHRS and CDR2 YFSETQ. Trimming shortened V by 5 bases and J by 5 bases, and 16 bases separated the two germline ends. CDR3 amino acids: CASRAGREGTEAFF. The CDR3 nucleotides are TGCGCCAGCAGGGCCGGACGAGAGGGGACTGAAGCTTTCTTT.

This chain's CDR3 is CASRGWTANTGELFF. The DNA for the CDR3 is TGTGCCAGTAGAGGTTGGACAGCGAACACCGGGGAGCTGTTTTTT. The V gene is TRBV19, the J gene TRBJ2-2; perhaps TRBD1 as D (6 bases). The germline CDR1 and CDR2 sequences are LNHDA and SQIVND (reference sequence). The CDR3 sequence is 15 residues long. V lost 6 bases and J 0 bases, leaving 11 bases between the germline ends.

The CDR3 here is CASSPQGSNQPQHF. The CDR3 coding sequence is TGTGCCAGCAGTCCTCAGGGAAGCAATCAGCCCCAGCATTTT. V usage is TRBV28 and J usage is TRBJ1-5, with D perhaps matching TRBD1 (5 bases). Trimming removed 5 bases from V and 1 base from J, with 9 bases in between. This CDR3 is 14 amino acids long. Looked up from germline, CDR1 is MDHEN and CDR2 is SYDVKM. Complete variable domain (other parts from reference TRBV28 and TRBJ1-5): DVKVTQSSRYLVKRTGEKVFLECVQDMDHENMFWYRQDPGLGLRLIYFSYDVKMKEKGDIPEGYSVSREKKERFSLILESASTNQTSMYLCASSPQGSNQPQHFGDGTRLSIL.

This clone was counted only a few times. The V and J genes are TRBV28 and TRBJ1-4, with D unclear. The CDR3 sequence is 14 residues long. CDR1 and CDR2 (germline): MDHEN, SYDVKM. V dropped 3 bases and J dropped 3 bases, with 8 bases sitting between them. The CDR3 loop reads CASSFEGSNEKLFF. The CDR3 region has the DNA TGTGCCAGCAGTTTTGAGGGATCTAATGAAAAACTGTTTTTT.

The chain links TRBV2 to TRBJ1-5, with D possibly being TRBD1 (6 bases). The CDR3 covers 18 residues. Germline V gene lookup returns CDR1 SNHLY and CDR2 FYNNEI. V gave up 3 bases and J gave up 0 bases, with 18 bases separating them. CDR3 DNA: TGTGCCAGCAGTGACGGGGGCTTAAATTGGATTAGCAATCAGCCCCAGCATTTT. Translated: CASSDGGLNWISNQPQHF.

The V and J genes are TRBV20-1 and TRBJ1-2; D is unclear. Per the germline V gene, CDR1 is DFQATT and CDR2 is SNEGSKA (reference sequence). V was pared by 3 bases and J by 4 bases, with 12 bases between. The CDR3 length is 13 residues. In nucleotides, the CDR3 is TGCAGTGCTAGTTCCGGGCCGGGCTATGGCTACACCTTC. The encoded protein is CSASSGPGYGYTF.

The chain combines TRBV5-1 with TRBJ2-2; 11 bases are shared with TRBD1. Germline V gene data show CDR1 as SGHRS and CDR2 as YFSETQ. CDR3 length: 15 residues. V lost 8 bases, J lost 4 bases, and 7 bases stayed unmatched. This CDR3 reads CASISGTGGTGELFF. The CDR3 DNA reads TGCGCCAGTATATCCGGGACAGGGGGCACCGGGGAGCTGTTTTTT. The entire variable domain, with the rest obtained from reference TRBV5-1 and TRBJ2-2, is as follows: KAGVTQTPRYLIKTRGQQVTLSCSPISGHRSVSWYQQTPGQGLQFLFEYFSETQRNKGNFPGRFSGRQFSNSRSEMNVSTLELGDSALYLCASISGTGGTGELFFGEGSRLTVL.

The chain uses TRBV28 and TRBJ1-2; D is unresolved. Germline V gene lookup returns CDR1 MDHEN and CDR2 SYDVKM. The CDR3 length is 13 residues. V dropped 3 bases and J dropped 1 base, with 6 bases sitting between them. In DNA form, the CDR3 reads TGTGCCAGCAGTTTTCAGATTAACTATGGCTACACCTTC. Its protein is CASSFQINYGYTF.

This clone was seen a handful of times. The chain carries TRBV9 and TRBJ2-7; TRBD2 aligns across 9 bases. CDR3 length: 17 amino acids. Germline-derived CDR1 and CDR2 are SGDLS and YYNGEE. V was pared by 0 bases and J by 1 base, with 8 bases of the junction left unmatched. The DNA for the CDR3 is TGTGCCAGCAGCGTAGATGAACTAGCGGGTCGTTCCTACGAGCAGTACTTC. Translated, it gives CASSVDELAGRSYEQYF.

V is TRBV10-3 and J is TRBJ2-7; D unclear. Germline values: CDR1 ENHRY, CDR2 SYGVKD. CDR3 length: 13 residues. The ends were cut back, 5 bases at V and 3 bases at J, with 11 bases in the middle. In DNA, the CDR3 is TGTGCCATCAGTAGAGAACCGAACTACGAGCAGTACTTC. The encoded protein is CAISREPNYEQYF.

V is TRBV2 and J is TRBJ1-1, with D perhaps TRBD1 (5 bases). CDR1 is SNHLY and CDR2 is FYNNEI in the germline V gene. The CDR3 is 14 residues long. Trimming took off 6 bases at V and 4 bases at J, with 15 bases between the two ends. CDR3 loop: CASRGGARSTEAFF. Here the CDR3 DNA reads TGTGCCAGCAGGGGCGGGGCCAGGAGCACTGAAGCTTTCTTT.

CDR3: CASVDRGRGYTF. DNA for the CDR3: TGTGCCAGCGTAGACAGGGGTAGAGGCTACACCTTC. This rearrangement joins TRBV6-5 to TRBJ1-2; 8 nucleotides line up with TRBD1. Trimming at V came to 8 bases and at J to 8 bases, leaving 7 bases not matched to a gene. There are 12 residues in the CDR3. CDR1 and CDR2 from the germline V gene are MNHEY and SVGAGI.

The CDR3 nucleotides are TGTGCCAGCAGCGTCGGACTAGCGGGAGATAGCAATGAGCAGTTCTTC. Translation: CASSVGLAGDSNEQFF. The chain links TRBV9 to TRBJ2-1; 13 bases are a match to TRBD2. Per the germline V gene, CDR1 is SGDLS and CDR2 is YYNGEE. This CDR3 contains 16 residues. V shed 2 bases, J shed 6 bases, and the junction held 5 bases outside the gene matches.

J is TRBJ2-5 and V is TRBV6-6; maybe TRBD2 (6 bases). This CDR3 has 16 amino acids. V was cut by 7 bases and J by 4 bases, with 22 bases left in between. Germline assignment: CDR1 MNHNY and CDR2 SVGAGI (reference sequence). DNA of the CDR3: TGTGCCAGCACCTCCACCGGGCTAGCGTATGGAGAGACCCAGTACTTC. This gives the protein CASTSTGLAYGETQYF.

The genes are TRBV4-1 and TRBJ2-2; unclear D gene. This CDR3 is 15 amino acids long. Germline CDR1 is MGHRA and CDR2 is YSYEKL. V gave up 1 base and J gave up 2 bases, with 8 bases separating them. The CDR3 spells CASSQGPTNTGELFF. The CDR3 DNA sequence: TGCGCCAGCAGCCAAGGCCCTACTAACACCGGGGAGCTGTTTTTT.

This chain uses TRBV6-1 with TRBJ1-5; D remains unclear. Germline lookup yields CDR1 MNHNS and CDR2 SASEGT. The CDR3 loop spans 17 amino acids. The V end was cut by 1 base, the J end by 3 bases, with 16 bases between. The CDR3 sequence is CASSEDPLMGANQPQHF. The CDR3 nucleotides read TGTGCCAGCAGTGAAGACCCCTTAATGGGTGCCAATCAGCCCCAGCATTTT.

The chain uses TRBV4-1 and TRBJ1-4; D is unresolved. V was clipped by 0 bases and J by 5 bases, with 10 bases between them. Germline assignment: CDR1 MGHRA and CDR2 YSYEKL. This CDR3 contains 15 residues. The CDR3 spells CASSQDRWKNEKLFF. CDR3 in DNA: TGCGCCAGCAGCCAAGATCGGTGGAAGAATGAAAAACTGTTTTTT.

The genes are TRBV5-6 and TRBJ2-7, with D tentatively TRBD2 (6 bases). The CDR3 covers 13 residues. V was trimmed by 2 bases and J by 3 bases, leaving 9 bases between them. Germline V gene lookup returns CDR1 SGHDT and CDR2 YYEEEE. CDR3 nucleotide sequence: TGTGCCAGCAGCTTCCCCGGGGGCTACGAGCAGTACTTC. Its translation: CASSFPGGYEQYF. Combining the CDR3 with reference TRBV5-6 and TRBJ2-7 gives the whole variable domain DAGVTQSPTHLIKTRGQQVTLRCSPKSGHDTVSWYQQALGQGPQFIFQYYEEEERQRGNFPDRFSGHQFPNYSSELNVNALLLGDSALYLCASSFPGGYEQYFGPGTRLTVT.

This chain links TRBV13 with TRBJ2-3; D is unclear. V lost 7 bases to trimming and J lost 0 bases, with 8 bases between them. CDR1 and CDR2 from the germline V gene are PRHDT and FYEKMQ (reference sequence). The CDR3 is made up of 13 amino acids. CDR3 coding DNA: TGTGCCAGCACCTCCTTGAGCACAGATACGCAGTATTTT. It specifies CASTSLSTDTQYF.